This TCR beta chain came from a study of blood T cells in healthy people across ages. Study-wide findings and caveats: Diversity estimated from one million T cells was considered an underestimate.

A J-beta primer mix and a sample-barcoded 5' primer were used in a second PCR of roughly 6 to 11 cycles. Every individual sample yielded 3 million or more paired-end reads (each containing CDR3). TCRdb recomputed calls from the 5' RACE reads with MiXCR, one row per CDR3 protein. The data contain approximately 690,000 distinct CDR3 sequences, around 43% of them seen just once; the ten biggest clones take up about 30%. Concerning this clonotype: Its antigen remains unknown.

Germline V lookup: CDR1 MDHEN, CDR2 SYDVKM. The V end lost 5 bases, the J end lost 4 bases, and 21 bases lay between the germline ends. The CDR3 spans 16 residues. The chain is built from TRBV28 and TRBJ2-7; D might be TRBD1 (6 bases). The receptor was isolated from an elderly man in good health. Sample: blood. The CDR3 loop reads CASSPQFRTATYEQYF. The CDR3 DNA follows: TGTGCCAGCAGTCCTCAATTTCGGACAGCGACATACGAGCAGTACTTC.